This TCR beta chain appears in the sequencing data of a study of control samples from healthy donors and cancer patients. Trimming cost V 0 bases and J 11 bases; bases outside gene matches: 6. From germline, CDR1 is SNHLY and CDR2 FYNNEI. The CDR3 sequence is 14 residues long. Using immunoSEQ multiplex PCR, the repertoire was profiled, and TCRdb retains in-frame clones only, with some absent. The sample comprises around 82,000 clones, approximately 89% of which are singletons, and approximately 7.2% rests with the top ten. The sample comprised blood. The sequence was collected from a middle-aged man in good health. V usage is TRBV2 and J usage is TRBJ1-1, with 10 nucleotides matching TRBD1. CDR3 coding DNA: TGTGCCAGCAGTGAAGCGCGGGACAGGGGAAGGGCTTTCTTT. It is translated as CASSEARDRGRAFF. The full variable domain, completed using reference TRBV2 and TRBJ1-1, is EPEVTQTPSHQVTQMGQEVILRCVPISNHLYFYWYRQILGQKVEFLVSFYNNEISEKSEIFDDQFSVERPDGSNFTLKIRSTKLEDSAMYFCASSEARDRGRAFFGQGTRLTVV.